These T cell receptor beta chains were read from a single sample in a study of cytomegalovirus exposure and HLA in healthy donors. Clones were read by immunoSEQ multiplex PCR, and TCRdb kept only the in-frame ones, dropping some. The data contain 50,000 to 70,000 clones, approximately 80% of them singletons. Material: PBMCs. These receptors were taken from a male donor in good health and CMV-seronegative. Each CDR3 is given with its conserved first and last residue. The D gene is left open where the match is weak. The size of a clone is reported for some rows only, either as once, few or many, or as a class for expanded clones.

.	TRBV19	.	TRBJ1-2	CASSIPGRYGYTF	TGTGCCAGTAGTATCCCAGGGCGCTATGGCTACACCTTC
.	TRBV21-1	.	TRBJ2-1	CASSKLAGGHLEQFF	TGTGCCAGCAGCAAACTAGCGGGGGGGCATCTTGAGCAGTTCTTC
.	TRBV7-9	TRBD1	TRBJ1-4	CASSQPGTGHEKLFF	TGTGCCAGCAGCCAGCCGGGGACAGGGCATGAAAAACTGTTTTTT
.	TRBV19	.	TRBJ1-2	CASRPGGYGYTF	TGTGCCAGTAGACCGGGTGGCTATGGCTACACCTTC
few	TRBV6-1	TRBD1	TRBJ1-4	CASSLDRGREKLFF	TGTGCCAGCAGCCTGGACAGGGGGCGTGAAAAACTGTTTTTT
.	TRBV9	TRBD1	TRBJ2-5	CASSRSGGGKETQYF	TGTGCCAGCAGCCGTTCAGGGGGCGGGAAAGAGACCCAGTACTTC
.	TRBV6-5	.	TRBJ1-2	CASSPGLGNYGYTF	TGTGCCAGCAGCCCAGGGCTGGGTAACTATGGCTACACCTTC
.	TRBV4-3	.	TRBJ2-2	CASSQVHREYTGELFF	TGCGCCAGCAGCCAAGTACACAGGGAGTATACCGGGGAGCTGTTTTTT
.	TRBV13	.	TRBJ1-3	CASSLPGTGNTIYF	TGTGCCAGCAGCTTACCAGGAACTGGAAACACCATATATTTT
few	TRBV18	.	TRBJ2-7	CASSIGTLLPYEQYF	TGTGCCAGCTCAATAGGGACACTTTTACCCTACGAGCAGTACTTC
.	TRBV7-2	TRBD1	TRBJ2-2	CASSHPNRGAGELFF	TGTGCCAGCAGCCACCCTAACAGGGGTGCCGGGGAGCTGTTTTTT
.	TRBV6-6	TRBD1	TRBJ1-5	CASSYSTGSNQPQHF	TGTGCCAGCAGTTACTCGACAGGGTCGAATCAGCCCCAGCATTTT
.	TRBV25-1	TRBD2	TRBJ2-2	CASSEWGGIAGELFF	TGTGCCAGCAGTGAATGGGGGGGGATCGCCGGGGAGCTGTTTTTT
.	TRBV2	.	TRBJ2-2	CASRKAGNTGELFF	TGTGCCAGCCGAAAGGCGGGGAACACCGGGGAGCTGTTTTTT
.	TRBV5-6	.	TRBJ2-7	CASRQTGKGGGYEQYF	TGTGCCAGCAGACAGACCGGTAAGGGAGGCGGCTACGAGCAGTACTTC
.	TRBV6-5	TRBD1	TRBJ1-5	CASSYSDRGTPQHF	TGTGCCAGCAGTTACTCGGACAGGGGCACGCCCCAGCATTTT
few	TRBV27	.	TRBJ1-4	CASSLLGSNEKLFF	TGTGCCAGCAGTTTACTGGGCAGTAATGAAAAACTGTTTTTT
.	TRBV6-6	.	TRBJ2-7	CASSHSYEQYF	TGTGCCAGCAGTCACTCCTACGAGCAGTACTTC
.	TRBV10-2	.	TRBJ2-3	CASSATGEGADTQYF	TGCGCCAGCAGTGCTACGGGGGAAGGTGCAGATACGCAGTATTTT
.	TRBV5-1	TRBD1	TRBJ1-1	CASSAEQGAQAEAFF	TGCGCCAGCAGCGCGGAACAGGGGGCGCAGGCTGAAGCTTTCTTT
.	TRBV7-3	.	TRBJ2-5	CASSLNQEETQYF	TGTGCCAGCAGCTTAAACCAGGAAGAGACCCAGTACTTC
.	TRBV28	.	TRBJ1-5	CASRGGMSNQPQHF	TGTGCCAGCCGCGGGGGTATGAGTAATCAGCCCCAGCATTTT
.	TRBV5-5	.	TRBJ2-5	CASSDKAGQETQYF	TGTGCCAGCAGCGACAAAGCGGGCCAAGAGACCCAGTACTTC
.	TRBV9	TRBD2	TRBJ2-7	CASSKSGGPLEQYF	TGTGCCAGCAGCAAGAGCGGGGGGCCTCTAGAGCAGTACTTC
few	TRBV28	.	TRBJ1-4	CASRTTGSEREKLFF	TGTGCCAGCAGGACCACGGGGAGCGAGAGGGAAAAACTGTTTTTT
.	TRBV7-2	.	TRBJ1-1	CASRPTGTPTEAFF	TGTGCCAGCAGACCGACAGGAACCCCCACTGAAGCTTTCTTT
.	TRBV27	.	TRBJ1-5	CASRVSSNQPQHF	TGTGCCAGCAGGGTGAGCAGCAATCAGCCCCAGCATTTT
.	TRBV27	TRBD1	TRBJ2-3	CASSLLRQGDFLLPSTDTQYF	TGTGCCAGCAGTTTATTGCGACAGGGGGACTTCCTACTCCCTAGCACAGATACGCAGTATTTT
.	TRBV6-6	TRBD1	TRBJ2-5	CAIRWGGQGTQETQYF	TGTGCCATCCGCTGGGGGGGACAGGGAACCCAAGAGACCCAGTACTTC
.	TRBV4-2	.	TRBJ2-4	CASSQDRRIAKNIQYF	TGTGCCAGCAGCCAAGATCGGAGGATAGCCAAAAACATTCAGTACTTC
.	TRBV19	.	TRBJ1-5	CASISEAGGVGNQPQHF	TGTGCCAGTATAAGTGAGGCGGGGGGGGTTGGCAATCAGCCCCAGCATTTT
.	TRBV6-4	.	TRBJ1-1	CASKVGSLNTEAFF	TGTGCCAGCAAAGTCGGGAGCCTGAACACTGAAGCTTTCTTT
.	TRBV6-5	.	TRBJ1-4	CATNRQFNEKLFF	TGTGCCACAAATCGACAATTCAATGAAAAACTGTTTTTT
.	TRBV5-4	TRBD2	TRBJ2-3	CASSLVLAGGEDTQYF	TGTGCCAGCAGCTTGGTACTAGCGGGGGGGGAAGATACGCAGTATTTT
.	TRBV7-9	TRBD1	TRBJ2-2	CASSLGTGGAGELFF	TGTGCCAGCAGCTTAGGGACAGGCGGTGCCGGGGAGCTGTTTTTT